This T cell receptor (beta chain) stems from a study of cytomegalovirus exposure and HLA in healthy donors (dated by TCRdb to 2016 to 2017). With respect to the entire study: According to an earlier analysis of 550 to 700 of the donors, some 180 million T cells yielded 95 million to 140 million unique TCR beta sequences and around 280 Gb of sequence data. About 300 gigabases of sequencing data and 91 million or so unique TCR sequences made up an early release that covered approximately 700 HLA-typed donors. The genetic ancestry cluster associated with self-reported Caucasian donors included 81% of the 398 genotyped donors. The study aimed to test whether cataloging public T cell receptors could reveal signatures of past pathogen exposure. Using immunosequencing, the study profiled T cell repertoires from 500 to 800 subjects and related those repertoires to cytomegalovirus serostatus. A separate validation cohort of over 95 different subjects was used in addition to the approximately 700-subject first cohort. To predict cytomegalovirus infection status, the study brought together high-throughput TCR immunosequencing, statistical association of individual TCRs with disease status, and machine learning. A later analysis re-analyzed previously published TCR beta repertoires from 500 to 700 donors and added high-resolution HLA genotyping to study TCR occurrence patterns. Rather than drawing on any new phenotypic data, the later analysis identified candidate immune exposures from TCR beta sequences and the way those sequences occurred across donors. An earlier analysis of 450 to 750 of the donors used high-throughput TCR beta sequencing to judge whether each TCR beta V gene segment behaved as functional or pseudogenic. Donor age, sex, ethnicity and CMV serostatus were compiled together with the repertoire data. A later genetic analysis used genome-wide SNP genotypes for about 60% of the roughly 700 donors, treating that subset as a discovery cohort. All discovery cohort repertoires had been generated on a single sequencing platform. Class I and class II HLA loci were covered by the typing at four-digit resolution. The number of donors typed differed by locus, with 629-630 for A, B, C, DRB1 and DQB1, 522 for DQA1, 600 to 610 for DPA1, and around 460 for DPB1. Because of strong linkage in the cohort, four or five DR-DQ haplotypes were treated as single units for association and clustering. Across some 400 genotyped donors of the cohort, an average of roughly 200,000 unique TCR beta nucleotide sequences per donor were sequenced, and roughly 17% of those sequences were non-productive.

V gives up 3 bases and J gives up 2 bases, and the segment between their germline ends measures 14 bases. Taken from the germline V gene, the CDR1 and CDR2 loops are SNHLY and FYNNEI. Including cysteine and phenylalanine, the CDR3 has 16 amino acids. Solely the CDR3 DNA is kept, with 48 bases framed from the first base. Library prep was done by the immunoSEQ multiplex PCR assay. The multiplex PCR relied on a mix of 60 forward primers for TCR Vbeta segments and 13 reverse primers for TCR Jbeta segments. The CDR3 region of rearranged TCR beta genes was amplified from genomic DNA by a multiplex PCR assay. The amplified TCR beta libraries were sequenced on the Illumina HiSeq System as 87-base-pair reads. The original pipeline was this. In a later analysis, tens of millions of unique TCR beta chains were counted across the roughly 670 repertoires, and roughly 11 million of these chains were shared by at least two donors. A nearest-neighbor algorithm error-corrected the raw reads and collapsed the reads into unique sequences, merging closely related sequences to remove PCR and sequencing errors. CDR3 sequences were aligned to IMGT reference sequences to assign V, D and J gene segments. Each retained sequence needed at least a six-nucleotide match to both a V gene segment and a J gene segment. Rearrangements were called productive when the CDR3 lacked stop codons and stayed in frame with V and J; all others were non-productive. CDR3 was defined according to IMGT convention as the region running from the second conserved V-encoded cysteine to the conserved J-encoded phenylalanine. The earlier analysis of fewer than 750 of the donors excluded sequences that lacked an unambiguous match to a single V gene segment. An earlier analysis of 500 to 600 of the donors classified V segments as functional when productive rearrangements were above 56.7% and as segregating when the standard deviation between donors was above 5%. A statistical classification framework was built for diagnosing cytomegalovirus status from the catalog of TCR beta chain sequences. In a later analysis, TCR nucleotide sequences were compared against IMGT/GENE-DB human TR gene sequences so that V and J genes could be assigned. Using the TCRdist pipeline, a later analysis assigned CDR3 sequences along with most-parsimonious VDJ recombination scenarios. In a later analysis, each TCR beta chain was defined by its CDR3 amino acid sequence together with its V-gene family, and reads lacking a unique V-gene family were excluded. A later analysis removed 600 or so highly shared, low-generation-probability nucleotide sequences to deal with suspected cross-contamination and a sequencing artifact. A later analysis calculated a clonal expansion index for each public chain from normalized within-repertoire ranks of inferred template counts. A later analysis computed generation probabilities with a VDJ recombination model fitted to out-of-frame rearrangements, and checked the results against IGoR. In a later analysis, hypergeometric tests were used to score TCR-TCR, TCR-HLA and TCR-CMV co-occurrence, with a repertoire-size bias correction applied to TCR pairs. To estimate false discovery rates, a later analysis permuted the HLA or CMV assignments 20 times. A later analysis grouped co-occurring TCRs with DBSCAN, adding TCRdist sequence similarity when clustering within HLA-allele-positive subsets. Repertoires with fewer than 30,000 or more than 120,000 public chains were left out of co-occurrence clustering, as were several repertoires with anomalous nucleotide sharing. Drawn from immuneACCESS, this table holds only the in-frame rearrangements with V and J called that TCRdb kept. Clones are partly lost; checked studies trace under half to an unresolved V gene and leave the rest unexplained. V and J calls and clone size are copied from that table; D and trimming were computed from the DNA. The sample table records 150,000 to 200,000 clones; roughly 78% of these occur just once. The ten biggest clones cover 0.69% of the sample.

For this clone: There is no known antigen for this receptor. No quality values exist for individual bases; no much larger clone is one base distant.

The cohort was made up of around 720 healthy bone marrow donors. Cohort members were all nominally healthy when sampled, although unrecorded immune exposures were likely present. The donor was CMV seronegative and belonged to the group of 380 or so seronegative cohort members. Each donor provided a peripheral blood sample, and peripheral blood mononuclear cells were used for TCR beta sequencing. Genomic DNA was extracted from the blood cell samples with the Qiagen DNeasy Blood Extraction Kit. Study-wide findings and limitations: Assigning TCR associations to individual alleles was difficult when HLA alleles, especially DR and DQ, strongly co-occurred. Some 15 rarely observed V segments, including chromosome 9 orphons, were excluded from the earlier analysis of a few hundred of the donors because counts were too low. Because HLA typing was missing for some donors at each locus, association tests included only the typed subset. A further reported finding was that TCR beta sequences accurately predicted the HLA-A and HLA-B alleles for most subjects in the first cohort. A later genetic analysis reported fewer N-insertions in productive TCRs among donors in an Asian-associated ancestry cluster than the roughly 720-donor mean. In an earlier analysis of some 640 of the donors, most TCR beta V segments were observed in productive rearrangements about 87% or about 30% of the time, broadly matching IMGT annotations. A cluster of highly shared sequence variants was judged likely to represent a technical artifact of the sequencing pipeline. According to a later analysis, parvovirus B19, influenza, CMV and Epstein-Barr virus appeared linked to several top co-occurrence clusters. In the study, about 150 TCR beta chains were listed as associated with cytomegalovirus. In both the original and validation cohorts, the classifier was reported to diagnose cytomegalovirus status with high specificity and sensitivity. In a later analysis, the rate of TCR association differed among HLA loci, with DRB1 alleles having the most associated TCRs and HLA-C alleles having the fewest. In a later analysis, HLA-associated TCR beta chains were found to be more clonally expanded and to have lower generation probabilities than equally common non-associated chains. Correlated functional status among segregating V segments might be attributable to linkage disequilibrium, but an unknown experimental factor could not be ruled out. Across donors, most TCR sequences were observed very rarely, whereas some public TCRs were present in many individuals. This cohort had only TCR beta chains sequenced, and the lack of alpha or paired-chain data limited which features could be detected. The authors suggested that the approach could potentially be generalized to other disease states and immunological phenotypes. A few of the identified cytomegalovirus-associated TCR beta chains were confirmed in vitro to be specific for cytomegalovirus antigens. Sequencing depth was assumed to be roughly uniform across donors in the presence/absence analyses, though that assumption may not hold. The 87-base-pair reads could not distinguish some IMGT-functional V segments, including TRBV6-2 and TRBV6-3, so those segments were excluded. A later analysis found that most CMV-associated TCR beta chains appeared HLA-restricted, with HLA associations seemingly driven largely by CMV exposure. At a false discovery rate of 0.05, a later analysis linked 16,951 TCR beta sequences to specific HLA alleles. In a later genetic analysis, a missense DCLRE1C variant was associated with V-gene and J-gene trimming of TCR beta chains, and the association was replicated in an independent cohort. CMV serostatus was the only immune exposure information available for the cohort.

Recombination connected TRBV2 to TRBJ2-1; possibly the D gene is TRBD2, per 5 matching bases. The clonotype originates from a woman in her forties in good health and CMV-seronegative. The sample was PBMCs. The CDR3 has the sequence CASSEEDPNPYNEQFF. The sequenced DNA: TGTGCCAGCAGTGAGGAGGACCCGAACCCCTACAATGAGCAGTTCTTC.